One and the same sample provided the 27 T cell receptor beta chains below, sequenced in a study of T cell responses to AZD1222 COVID-19 vaccine. TCRdb's copy holds only in-frame clones and misses some; the assay was immunoSEQ multiplex PCR. The sample has about 120,000 clones; approximately 90% are singletons. Sequencing used peripheral blood, obtained 28 days after the second AZD1222 dose. Receptors originate from an adult who received the AZD1222 COVID-19 vaccine.

The J gene is TRBJ2-1, the V gene TRBV7-3, with 15 bases lining up with TRBD2. J gave up 9 bases and V 1 base, and 13 bases lay outside the gene matches. The CDR3 is 19 amino acids. CDR1 and CDR2 from the germline V gene are SGHTA and FQGTGA. As DNA, the CDR3 is TGTGCCAGCAGCTTAAATATCGGTGGACTAGCGGGAGGGCCGGGTGAGCAGTTCTTC. Encoded protein: CASSLNIGGLAGGPGEQFF. Variable domain in full (rest from reference TRBV7-3 and TRBJ2-1): GAGVSQTPSNKVTEKGKYVELRCDPISGHTALYWYRQSLGQGPEFLIYFQGTGAADDSGLPNDRFFAVRPEGSVSTLKIQRTERGDSAVYLCASSLNIGGLAGGPGEQFFGPGTRLTVL.

The sample holds one count of this clone. The chain uses TRBV7-6 and TRBJ2-5; 13 bases line up with TRBD2. The length of the CDR3 is 16 residues. The junction had 4 bases not matched to a gene; V was cut back by 5 bases and J by 1 base. Germline V CDR1 and CDR2: SGHVS, FNYEAQ. CDR3 bases: TGTGCCAGCAGCCGGCGACTAGCGGGGGGCCAAGAGACCCAGTACTTC. It codes for CASSRRLAGGQETQYF.

This clone was observed a single time. V usage is TRBV19 and J usage is TRBJ2-1, with D possibly TRBD2 on 6 matching bases. CDR3 length: 15 residues. Trimming left V 2 bases short and J 5 bases short, with 13 bases between. Germline CDR1 and CDR2: LNHDA and SQIVND (reference sequence). The CDR3 sequence is CASSISRGIHNEQFF. CDR3 coding DNA: TGTGCCAGTAGTATATCCCGGGGGATCCACAATGAGCAGTTCTTC.

Note on this clone: The junction departs from the called germline gene at one end, perhaps through a read error. The gene calls are TRBV4-1 and TRBJ1-3, with D hard to call. Germline lookup yields CDR1 MGHRA and CDR2 YSYEKL. The CDR3 consists of 15 residues. The DNA for the CDR3 is TGCGCCAGCAGTCAAGAACGACATTCTGGAAACACCATATATTTT. This sequence encodes CASSQERHSGNTIYF.

The chain links TRBV12-5 to TRBJ2-1; 7 nucleotides line up with TRBD1. CDR1 and CDR2 from the germline V gene are LGHNT and FRNRAP. The V segment lost 1 base and the J segment 0 bases; nucleotides outside the gene matches: 9. This CDR3 region has 18 residues. CDR3 sequence reads: CASGLALLGTVSYNEQFF. The CDR3 region has the DNA TGTGCTAGTGGTTTGGCGCTACTCGGGACAGTCTCCTACAATGAGCAGTTCTTC.

CDR3 DNA sequence: TGTGCCAGCAGTTACCCTGCTTCAGGGAAGGGCTACACCTTC. It translates to CASSYPASGKGYTF. The genes are TRBV28 and TRBJ1-2; weak D call: TRBD1 (5 bases). The CDR3 totals 14 residues. The V gene's germline CDR1 is MDHEN and CDR2 SYDVKM. Trimming took off 4 bases at V and 8 bases at J, with 17 bases between the two ends.

This clone was detected only once. The chain carries TRBV13 and TRBJ1-4; no clear D gene. Between the trimmed V and J ends, which lost 5 bases and 0 bases, there was a span of 10 bases. In germline, CDR1 is PRHDT, CDR2 FYEKMQ (reference sequence). This CDR3 comprises 15 residues. The CDR3 here is CASSPSRATNEKLFF. The DNA of the CDR3 is TGTGCCAGCAGCCCCTCCCGAGCAACTAATGAAAAACTGTTTTTT.

This clone was recorded only once. This chain joins TRBV28 and TRBJ2-1, with D perhaps assigned TRBD1 or TRBD2 (7 bases each). Trimming removed 7 bases at V and 8 bases at J, with 24 bases between. The CDR3 is made up of 16 amino acids. The germline CDR1 and CDR2 sequences are MDHEN and SYDVKM. For the CDR3, the DNA is TGTGCCAGCATCAGGGGGGCGGCTAGCGGCCAAGATGAGCAGTTCTTC. This translates into CASIRGAASGQDEQFF.

The rearrangement links TRBV30 to TRBJ2-3; perhaps TRBD2 as D (6 bases). V was pared by 7 bases and J by 1 base, with 15 bases between. The CDR3 covers 14 residues. The germline gives CDR1 GTSNPN, CDR2 SVGIG (reference sequence). CDR3 in amino acids: CALLPLAGTDTQYF. CDR3 DNA: TGTGCCTTATTACCATTAGCGGGCACAGATACGCAGTATTTT.

This clone has a handful of counts. The chain combines TRBV5-4 with TRBJ2-1, with 11 bases identical to TRBD2. The CDR3 has 17 residues. Germline assignment: CDR1 SGHNT and CDR2 YYREEE (reference sequence). The V segment lost 4 bases and the J segment 4 bases; nucleotides outside the gene matches: 10. The CDR3 bases are TGTGCCAGCAGCGCCACTAGCGGGAGTCTCTTATACAATGAGCAGTTCTTC. Amino acid sequence: CASSATSGSLLYNEQFF.

The rearrangement uses TRBV28 and TRBJ1-3; 8 positions agree with TRBD1. J lost 1 base, V lost 4 bases, and 9 bases had no gene match. Germline CDR1 MDHEN, CDR2 SYDVKM. The CDR3 contains 17 residues. The CDR3 nucleotides are TGTGCCAGCAGTTCTGGACAGGGAATACTTTCTGGAAACACCATATATTTT. This gives the protein CASSSGQGILSGNTIYF. Using reference TRBV28 and TRBJ1-3 for the parts outside the CDR3, the full variable domain is DVKVTQSSRYLVKRTGEKVFLECVQDMDHENMFWYRQDPGLGLRLIYFSYDVKMKEKGDIPEGYSVSREKKERFSLILESASTNQTSMYLCASSSGQGILSGNTIYFGEGSWLTVV.

The chain is built from TRBV19 and TRBJ1-2; unclear D gene. Trimming pared 4 bases from V and 3 bases from J, leaving 12 bases between. The V gene's germline CDR1 is LNHDA and CDR2 SQIVND (reference sequence). This CDR3 is built from 14 residues. In DNA form, the CDR3 reads TGTGCCAGTAGTAGGGTCAGTGCCGACTATGGCTACACCTTC. It yields the protein CASSRVSADYGYTF.

The V gene is TRBV11-2, the J gene TRBJ2-3, with D possibly TRBD2 on 5 matching bases. CDR1 and CDR2 (germline): SGHAT, FQNNGV. The ends were cut back, 0 bases at V and 8 bases at J, with 15 bases in the middle. The CDR3 runs 15 residues. The CDR3 is CASSLEAGLYATQYF. The CDR3, as DNA: TGTGCCAGCAGCTTAGAGGCGGGCCTATATGCTACGCAGTATTTT.

The gene calls are TRBV7-2 and TRBJ1-2; 7 positions match TRBD1. Germline V gene lookup returns CDR1 SGHTA and CDR2 FQGNSA. Trimming removed 5 bases from V and 2 bases from J; junction bases left unmatched: 2. The CDR3 totals 13 residues. CDR3 region: CASSQTGNYGYTF. CDR3 DNA sequence: TGTGCCAGCAGCCAGACAGGGAACTATGGCTACACCTTC.

Only a few counts were recorded for this clone. V gene TRBV15 combines with J gene TRBJ2-1, with TRBD1 matching over 8 bases. V was pared by 5 bases and J by 2 bases, with 5 bases of the junction left unmatched. Germline V gene data show CDR1 as LNHNV and CDR2 as YYDKDF (reference sequence). The CDR3 loop spans 15 amino acids. CDR3 sequence reads: CATSLGQGAYNEQFF. The CDR3 bases are TGTGCCACCAGCCTAGGACAGGGTGCCTACAATGAGCAGTTCTTC. Based on the CDR3 plus reference TRBV15 and TRBJ2-1, the full variable domain is DAMVIQNPRYQVTQFGKPVTLSCSQTLNHNVMYWYQQKSSQAPKLLFHYYDKDFNNEADTPDNFQSRRPNTSFCFLDIRSPGLGDTAMYLCATSLGQGAYNEQFFGPGTRLTVL.

The rearrangement uses TRBV19 and TRBJ1-2; D unresolved. CDR1 LNHDA and CDR2 SQIVND come from the germline V gene (reference sequence). The CDR3 has 13 residues. The V and J ends lost 4 bases and 8 bases respectively, with 14 bases between them. The CDR3 DNA sequence: TGTGCCAGTAGTAAAGAAGGCCTGGGGGGCTACACCTTC. The encoded protein is CASSKEGLGGYTF.

This CDR3 is CASSVAQGNTGELFF. CDR3 DNA: TGTGCCAGCAGCGTAGCGCAGGGCAACACCGGGGAGCTGTTTTTT. The chain recombines TRBV9 with TRBJ2-2; weak D call: TRBD1 (5 bases). V lost 0 bases to trimming and J lost 2 bases, with 8 bases between them. The CDR3 runs to 15 residues. From germline, CDR1 is SGDLS and CDR2 YYNGEE.

The rearrangement uses TRBV11-3 and TRBJ1-5; D gene ambiguous. The CDR3 length is 18 residues. Germline CDR1 SGHNT, CDR2 YENEEA. Trimming left V 1 base short and J 6 bases short, with 22 bases between. CDR3 nucleotide sequence: TGTGCCAGCAGCTTAGTCCCCTTCCCTTACAGTCGTCCTCAGCCCCAGCATTTT. Its translation: CASSLVPFPYSRPQPQHF.

The chain is built from TRBV28 and TRBJ1-5; no firm D call. CDR1 and CDR2 from the germline V gene are MDHEN and SYDVKM. Deletions cut 1 base from V and 14 bases from J, with 12 bases between. The length of the CDR3 is 12 residues. CDR3 nucleotides: TGTGCCAGCAGTTTATATGCAGGAGAGGAGCATTTT. It codes for CASSLYAGEEHF.

This clone was detected once. The chain links TRBV18 to TRBJ2-6, with D unclear. The ends were cut back, 4 bases at V and 1 base at J, with 8 bases in the middle. The CDR3 has 15 residues. Germline CDR1 and CDR2: KGHSH and LQKENI. CDR3 sequence reads: CASSRLKSGANVLTF. Written as DNA, the CDR3 is TGTGCCAGCTCACGTCTTAAATCTGGGGCCAACGTCCTGACTTTC.

The chain carries TRBV10-1 and TRBJ2-5, with 8 positions matching TRBD2. The CDR3 loop spans 16 amino acids. Germline CDR1 reads WNHNN; CDR2 reads SYGVQD (reference sequence). V was clipped by 5 bases and J by 2 bases; unmatched bases: 10. CDR3 loop: CASSPDWSSGQETQYF. CDR3 sequence (DNA): TGCGCCAGCAGTCCTGATTGGTCTAGCGGGCAAGAGACCCAGTACTTC.

The chain couples TRBV28 to TRBJ1-1; 7 nucleotides match TRBD1. The CDR3 is made up of 19 amino acids. Germline CDR1 and CDR2: MDHEN and SYDVKM. V lost 7 bases and J lost 1; bases outside the gene matches: 21. DNA of the CDR3: TGTGCCAGCATCAAATTCGCAGGGGGTTCACAGAACGAGAACACTGAAGCTTTCTTT. It codes for CASIKFAGGSQNENTEAFF.

The CDR3 region has the DNA TGCGCCAGCAGCTTGGCTGGACAGGGCTACGAGCAGTACTTC. Amino acid sequence: CASSLAGQGYEQYF. The genes are TRBV5-1 and TRBJ2-7, with 8 bases aligning to TRBD1. V shed 0 bases, J shed 3 bases, and the junction held 2 bases outside the gene matches. Germline V gene lookup returns CDR1 SGHRS and CDR2 YFSETQ. The CDR3 is 14 amino acids.

The DNA for the CDR3 is TGTGCCAGCCCGCCTGGGGCTGGGGACACTGAAGCTTTCTTT. This sequence encodes CASPPGAGDTEAFF. The chain recombines TRBV28 with TRBJ1-1, with a weak D call TRBD1 (5 bases). Germline CDR1 is MDHEN and CDR2 is SYDVKM. The V gene lost 8 bases and the J gene lost 3 bases, with 16 bases spanning the gap. The CDR3 is 14 residues long.

V gene TRBV7-9 combines with J gene TRBJ1-6, with 9 bases that match TRBD1. Germline trimming cut 1 base from V and 5 bases from J; bases unmatched to any gene: 0. Per germline, CDR1 SEHNR and CDR2 FQNEAQ (reference sequence). This CDR3 spans 15 amino acids. CDR3 sequence: CASSLGTGDNSPLHF. The CDR3 bases are TGTGCCAGCAGCTTAGGGACAGGGGATAATTCACCCCTCCACTTT.

This clone was counted once. This chain links TRBV3-1 (or the pseudogene TRBV3-2) with TRBJ2-3, with D maybe TRBD1 (7 bases). This CDR3 is 16 amino acids long. Trimming stripped 2 bases from V and 5 bases from J, with 17 bases between. Germline lookup yields CDR1 LGHDT and CDR2 YNNKEL (reference sequence). CDR3 nucleotide sequence: TGTGCCAGCAGCCAATACACTGGAGGGGGCGGAGATACGCAGTATTTT. Encoded protein: CASSQYTGGGGDTQYF.

V gene TRBV6-5 combines with J gene TRBJ1-1, with D possibly TRBD1 on 6 matching bases. CDR3 length equals 11 residues. V was clipped by 6 bases and J by 9 bases, with 11 bases between them. CDR1 and CDR2 from the germline V gene are MNHEY and SVGAGI. The CDR3 bases are TGTGCCAGCAGGCCTACAGGGAAAGCTTTCTTT. Translated: CASRPTGKAFF.